A single T cell receptor beta chain is shown here with its context. TCRdb's copy holds only in-frame clones and misses some; the assay was immunoSEQ multiplex PCR. This table has some 120,000 clones, approximately 90% appearing once. The sample is drawn from a study of blood T cell repertoires in COVID-19. The CDR3 is 13 residues long. The V gene end was trimmed by 6 bases and the J gene end by 8 bases; junction bases not matched to a gene: 9. Germline V gene sequence: CDR1 SGHTA, CDR2 FQGTGA. The chain recombines TRBV7-3 with TRBJ1-2; the match to TRBD1 covers 7 bases. The sequenced sample consisted of peripheral blood. The TCR sequence derives from a human donor with active COVID-19. The donor label of this sample is uncertain. CDR3 nucleotides: TGTGCCAGCAGTACCCGACAGGGCGGCGGCTACACCTTC. This sequence encodes CASSTRQGGGYTF.